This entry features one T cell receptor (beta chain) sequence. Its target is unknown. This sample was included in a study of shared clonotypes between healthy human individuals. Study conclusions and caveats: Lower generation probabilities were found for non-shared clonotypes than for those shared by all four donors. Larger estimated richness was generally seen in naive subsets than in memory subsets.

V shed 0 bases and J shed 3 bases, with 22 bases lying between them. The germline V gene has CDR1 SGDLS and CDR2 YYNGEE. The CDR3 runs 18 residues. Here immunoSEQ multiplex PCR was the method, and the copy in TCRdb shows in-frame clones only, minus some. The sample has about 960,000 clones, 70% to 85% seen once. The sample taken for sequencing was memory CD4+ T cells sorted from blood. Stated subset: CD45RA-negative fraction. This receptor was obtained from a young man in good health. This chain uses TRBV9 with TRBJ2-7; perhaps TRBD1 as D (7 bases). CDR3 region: CASSVVPSGGLGDYEQYF. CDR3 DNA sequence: TGTGCCAGCAGCGTAGTACCCTCAGGGGGGCTGGGTGACTACGAGCAGTACTTC.